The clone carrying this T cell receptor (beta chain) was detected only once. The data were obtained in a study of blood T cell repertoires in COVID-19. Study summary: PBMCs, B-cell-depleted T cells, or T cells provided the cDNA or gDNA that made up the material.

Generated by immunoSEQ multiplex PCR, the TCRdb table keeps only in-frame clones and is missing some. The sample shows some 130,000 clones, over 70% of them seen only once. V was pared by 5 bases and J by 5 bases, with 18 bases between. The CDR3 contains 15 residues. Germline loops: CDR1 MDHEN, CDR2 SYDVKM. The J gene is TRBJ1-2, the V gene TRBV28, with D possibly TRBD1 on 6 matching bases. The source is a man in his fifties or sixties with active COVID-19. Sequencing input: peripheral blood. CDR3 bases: TGTGCCAGCAGTCGACCAGGCGGGGGCGCGTATGGCTACACCTTC. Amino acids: CASSRPGGGAYGYTF.